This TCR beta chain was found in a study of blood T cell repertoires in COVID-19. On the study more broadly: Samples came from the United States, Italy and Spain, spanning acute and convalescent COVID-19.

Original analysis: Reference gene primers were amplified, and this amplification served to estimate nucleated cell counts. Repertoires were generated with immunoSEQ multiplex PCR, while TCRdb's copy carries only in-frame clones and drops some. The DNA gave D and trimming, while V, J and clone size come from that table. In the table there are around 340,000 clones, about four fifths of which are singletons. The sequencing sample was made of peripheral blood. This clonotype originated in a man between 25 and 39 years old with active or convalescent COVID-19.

CDR3 residues: CASSKRSTVSSYGYTF. CDR3 sequence (DNA): TGTGCCAGTAGTAAACGATCTACAGTTAGTAGCTATGGCTACACCTTC. V gene TRBV19 combines with J gene TRBJ1-2; no definite D call. The V end was cut by 4 bases, the J end by 4 bases, with 19 bases between. This CDR3 spans 16 amino acids. Germline CDR1 reads LNHDA; CDR2 reads SQIVND (reference sequence).